These T cell receptor beta chains were read from a single sample in a study of T cells in Graves' hyperthyroidism and ophthalmopathy. TCRdb redid the calling of the multiplex PCR reads with MiXCR, one entry per CDR3 protein. The table has 350,000 to 500,000 distinct CDR3 sequences, about 13% seen once; the top ten hold less than 6.5%. The sequenced material came from blood. The receptors were sampled from a woman aged 18-29 years with Graves' hyperthyroidism. Both conserved end residues are part of each CDR3. Each record gives: V gene, CDR3 protein.

>TRBV5-1
CASSTGAGGQETQYF
>TRBV28
CASSPRGKQETQYF
>TRBV2
CATKTDRDHEKLFF
>TRBV30
CALDGYGYTF
>TRBV7-8
CASSLRETGLQETQYF
>TRBV25-1
CASSPGITEAFF
>TRBV28
CASRLTNTEAFF
>TRBV6-1
CASSSAGEARYGYTF
>TRBV9
CASSVATSGRVSEQYF
>TRBV20-1
CSAREGGYTF
>TRBV13
CASSRSGTMGETQYF
>TRBV20-1
CSARNTGSYNEQFF
>TRBV6-1
CASSYGQAKHYGYTF
>TRBV5-1
CASSWGQGTTYEQYF
>TRBV30
CAGSGTGTNEQFF
>TRBV7-3
CASSPDGATEQYF
>TRBV15
CATSRDLWTAYGYTF
>TRBV11-2
CASSPWGPGERERAVNTGELFF
>TRBV29-1
CSVASSGGFGPGGYTF
>TRBV6-1
CASSGGFGTREYEQYF
>TRBV6-2/TRBV6-3
CASSWTGPNQPQHF
>TRBV4-1
CASSEQGSHEQYF
>TRBV24-1
CATSGSQGASYNEQFF
>TRBV18
CASSPQGTGNTEAFF
>TRBV6-2/TRBV6-3
CASSKGRGLGTDTQYF
>TRBV6-2/TRBV6-3
CASSYSTGFYGYTF
>TRBV10-3
CAISEGGDTSPLHF
>TRBV2
CASSEARFAEAFF
>TRBV24-1
CATSAVTGTTYEQYF
>TRBV20-1
CSASGGGLAGVGPEQYF
>TRBV13
CASSPGGLGGAFF
>TRBV27
CASSFGGRDYGYTF
>TRBV28
CASRSGTGEFNEQFF
>TRBV19
CASSIPGQGPTDTQYF
>TRBV28
CASSLGTGATTEAFF
>TRBV29-1
CSVELGRRGRDEQYF
>TRBV7-3
CASSLTRSVQKPTYNEQFF
>TRBV15
CATSRDLGGYNEQFF
>TRBV6-2/TRBV6-3
CASKGLGTGELFF
>TRBV19
CASSTGTSGSYEQFF
>TRBV20-1
CSAAAGSAGGELFF
>TRBV28
CASRVRAGVGNQPQHF
>TRBV2
CASSIPGQVETQYF
>TRBV2
CARGLAGGGDEQYF
>TRBV28
CASSFGGVNNEQFF
>TRBV11-2
CASSLAEWPSYNEQFF
>TRBV4-3
CASSQSAGTANEQFF
>TRBV28
CASSYTGGNYGYTF
>TRBV28
CASVSVGEAFF
>TRBV2
CASRPTRDIQYF
>TRBV7-8
CASSLVSNYEQYF
>TRBV19
CASSINGALGYNEQFF
>TRBV6-1
CASTTGRSSPLHF
>TRBV4-1
CASSRQGGTGNEKLFF
>TRBV12-3/TRBV12-4
CASSPGLNYEQYF